What follows describes a single T cell receptor (beta chain). TCRdb called the PCR reads again in MiXCR, with one record for every CDR3 protein. Here the sample spans under 20,000 distinct CDR3 sequences, less than 50% being singletons. CDR1 and CDR2 from the germline V gene are SGHTA and FQGNSA. This CDR3 is 15 amino acids long. The V gene lost 5 bases and the J gene lost 2 bases, with 16 bases spanning the gap. The entry originates in a study of tumor-infiltrating lymphocytes in oesophageal squamous cell carcinoma. The clonotype comes from a male donor with esophageal squamous cell carcinoma. The rearrangement joins TRBV7-2 to TRBJ2-7; D is unclear. Sequenced: blood. CDR3 DNA sequence: TGTGCCAGCAGCACTTACTTAGAGTCCGCCTACGAGCAGTACTTC. Translated, it gives CASSTYLESAYEQYF.